This TCR beta chain was sequenced for a study of blood T cell repertoires in COVID-19. The wider study: Samples representing acute and convalescent COVID-19 were sourced from the United States, Italy and Spain. In each case, the material was cDNA or gDNA derived from T cells, B-cell-depleted T cells, or PBMCs.

Libraries were prepared by immunoSEQ multiplex PCR; TCRdb keeps only in-frame clonotypes and omits some of them. Counted here are over 200,000 clones, around 86% occurring once; the ten biggest clones make up around 5%. The sample taken for sequencing was peripheral blood. The TCR originated in a human donor in a cohort sampled during active COVID-19.

CDR3 sequence reads: CASSLRTSGRRGETQYF. DNA for the CDR3: TGTGCCAGCAGTCTCCGGACTAGCGGGAGGCGGGGAGAGACCCAGTACTTC. This chain connects TRBV27 to TRBJ2-5; TRBD2 matches 14 bases. Germline CDR1 is MNHEY and CDR2 is SMNVEV (reference sequence). This CDR3 is 17 amino acids long. The V gene end was trimmed by 5 bases and the J gene end by 4 bases; junction bases not matched to a gene: 9.